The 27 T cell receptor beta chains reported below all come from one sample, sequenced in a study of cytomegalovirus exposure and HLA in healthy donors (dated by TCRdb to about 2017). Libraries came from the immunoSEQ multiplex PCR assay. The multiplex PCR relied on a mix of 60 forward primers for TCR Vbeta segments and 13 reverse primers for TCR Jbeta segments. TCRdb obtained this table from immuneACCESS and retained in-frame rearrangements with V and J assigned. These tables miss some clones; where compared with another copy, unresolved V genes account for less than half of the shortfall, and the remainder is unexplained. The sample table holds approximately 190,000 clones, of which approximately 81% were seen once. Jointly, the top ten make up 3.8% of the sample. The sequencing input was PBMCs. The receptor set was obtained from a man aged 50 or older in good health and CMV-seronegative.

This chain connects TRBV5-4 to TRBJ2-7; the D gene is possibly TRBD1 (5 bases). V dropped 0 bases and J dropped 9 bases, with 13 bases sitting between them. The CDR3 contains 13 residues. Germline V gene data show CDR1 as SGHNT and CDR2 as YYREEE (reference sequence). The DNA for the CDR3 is TGTGCCAGCAGCTTGGATCCAGGGCAGGGGCAGTACTTC. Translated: CASSLDPGQGQYF. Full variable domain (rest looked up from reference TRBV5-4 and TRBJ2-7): ETGVTQSPTHLIKTRGQQVTLRCSSQSGHNTVSWYQQALGQGPQFIFQYYREEENGRGNFPPRFSGLQFPNYSSELNVNALELDDSALYLCASSLDPGQGQYFGPGTRLTVT.

The DNA of the CDR3 is TGTGCCAGCAGCCCAGGGCAGGGGGCAAGGGCCGGGGAGCTGTTTTTT. This gives the protein CASSPGQGARAGELFF. The rearrangement links TRBV13 to TRBJ2-2; 8 positions agree with TRBD1. CDR1 and CDR2 (germline): PRHDT, FYEKMQ (reference sequence). The CDR3 extends over 16 amino acids. V dropped 5 bases and J dropped 6; count of bases not matched to a gene: 11.

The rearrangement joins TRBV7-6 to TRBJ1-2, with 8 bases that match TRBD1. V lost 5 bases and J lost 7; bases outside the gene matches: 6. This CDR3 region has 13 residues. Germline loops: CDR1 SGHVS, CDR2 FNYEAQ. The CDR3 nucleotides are TGTGCCAGCAGCCTCCAGGGGGCTGGTGGCTACACCTTC. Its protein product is CASSLQGAGGYTF.

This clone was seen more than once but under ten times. The CDR3 DNA follows: TGTGCCAGCAGCGAGACAGGGAATCTCTATGGCTACACCTTC. This translates into CASSETGNLYGYTF. The rearrangement uses TRBV6-5 and TRBJ1-2; TRBD1 agrees at 7 bases. The V and J ends lost 6 bases and 4 bases, in that order; junction bases with no gene match: 8. Germline assignment: CDR1 MNHEY and CDR2 SVGAGI. The CDR3 totals 14 residues.

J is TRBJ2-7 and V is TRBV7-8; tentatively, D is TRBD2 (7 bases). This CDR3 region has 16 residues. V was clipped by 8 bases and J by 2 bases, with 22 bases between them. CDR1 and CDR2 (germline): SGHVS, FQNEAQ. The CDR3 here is CASSRGASTSTYEQYF. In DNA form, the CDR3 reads TGTGCCAGCTCACGGGGGGCGTCTACGAGCACCTACGAGCAGTACTTC.

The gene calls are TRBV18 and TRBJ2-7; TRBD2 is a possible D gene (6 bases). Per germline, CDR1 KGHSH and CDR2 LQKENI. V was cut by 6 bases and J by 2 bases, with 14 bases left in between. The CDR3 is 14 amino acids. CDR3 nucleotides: TGTGCCAGCTCCGCGGGACGGCAGGCCTACGAGCAGTACTTC. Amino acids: CASSAGRQAYEQYF.

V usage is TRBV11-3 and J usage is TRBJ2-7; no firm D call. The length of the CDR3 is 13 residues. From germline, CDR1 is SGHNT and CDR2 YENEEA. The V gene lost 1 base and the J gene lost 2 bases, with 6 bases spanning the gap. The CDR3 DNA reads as TGTGCCAGCAGCTTAGGCCCTACCTACGAGCAGTACTTC. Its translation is CASSLGPTYEQYF.

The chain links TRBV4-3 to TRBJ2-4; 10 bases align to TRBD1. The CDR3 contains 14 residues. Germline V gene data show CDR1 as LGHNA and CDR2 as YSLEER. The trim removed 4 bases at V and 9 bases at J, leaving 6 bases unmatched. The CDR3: CASSPGQGNLIQYF. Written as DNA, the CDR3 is TGCGCCAGCAGCCCGGGACAGGGGAATCTCATTCAGTACTTC.

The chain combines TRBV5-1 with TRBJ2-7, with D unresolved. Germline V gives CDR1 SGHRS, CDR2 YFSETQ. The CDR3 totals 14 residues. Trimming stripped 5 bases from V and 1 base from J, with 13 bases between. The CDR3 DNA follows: TGCGCCAGCAGGGTAGACGGGTCATCCTACGAGCAGTACTTC. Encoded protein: CASRVDGSSYEQYF.

The CDR3 nucleotides read TGTGCCAGCAGCTCGGGAGAGGATGAGCAGTTCTTC. Translation gives CASSSGEDEQFF. The rearrangement links TRBV7-9 to TRBJ2-1; weak D call: TRBD2 (6 bases). Germline V gene sequence: CDR1 SEHNR, CDR2 FQNEAQ (reference sequence). The CDR3 runs to 12 residues. Trimming removed 4 bases from V and 8 bases from J, with 9 bases in between.

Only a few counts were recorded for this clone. This CDR3 is CASKRGDRASYEQYF. The CDR3 nucleotides are TGTGCCAGCAAAAGAGGAGACAGGGCCTCCTACGAGCAGTACTTC. This chain connects TRBV27 to TRBJ2-7; 7 bases agree with TRBD1. CDR3 size: 15 residues. The germline gives CDR1 MNHEY, CDR2 SMNVEV (reference sequence). With V trimmed by 7 bases and J by 0 bases, 9 bases remained unmatched.

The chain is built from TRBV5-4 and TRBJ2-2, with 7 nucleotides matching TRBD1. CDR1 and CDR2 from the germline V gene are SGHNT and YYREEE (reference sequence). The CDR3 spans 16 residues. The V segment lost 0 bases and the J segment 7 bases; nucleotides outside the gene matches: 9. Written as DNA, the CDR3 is TGTGCCAGCAGCTTGGTAGGAAGGGGGCCCAGCGGGGAGCTGTTTTTT. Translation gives CASSLVGRGPSGELFF.

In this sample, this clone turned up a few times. CDR3 residues: CASRAKVRTSGNNEQFF. Here the CDR3 DNA reads TGTGCCAGCAGAGCTAAGGTTAGGACTAGCGGTAACAATGAGCAGTTCTTC. The rearrangement uses TRBV7-8 and TRBJ2-1, with TRBD2 matching over 10 bases. V lost 6 bases, J lost 5 bases, and 13 bases stayed unmatched. There are 17 residues in the CDR3. The germline V gene encodes CDR1 SGHVS and CDR2 FQNEAQ.

CDR3 nucleotides: TGTGCCAGCAGGACAGGGGTCAATTCACCCCTCCACTTT. Translated, it gives CASRTGVNSPLHF. V gene TRBV27 combines with J gene TRBJ1-6; TRBD1 agrees at 8 bases. Germline values: CDR1 MNHEY, CDR2 SMNVEV (reference sequence). Trimming removed 6 bases from V and 7 bases from J; junction bases left unmatched: 2. This CDR3 contains 13 residues.

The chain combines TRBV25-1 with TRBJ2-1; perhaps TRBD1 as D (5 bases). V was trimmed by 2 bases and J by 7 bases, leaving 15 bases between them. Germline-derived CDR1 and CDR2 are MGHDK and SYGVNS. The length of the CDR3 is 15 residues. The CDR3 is CASSEQQVGRNEQFF. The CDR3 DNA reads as TGTGCCAGCAGTGAACAACAGGTGGGAAGAAATGAGCAGTTCTTC.

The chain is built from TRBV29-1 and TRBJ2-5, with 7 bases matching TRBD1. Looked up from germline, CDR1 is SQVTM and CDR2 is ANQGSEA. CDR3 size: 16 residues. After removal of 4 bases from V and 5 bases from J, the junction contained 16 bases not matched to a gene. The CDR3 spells CSVAIPDRAARETQYF. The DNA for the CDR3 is TGCAGCGTTGCTATCCCAGACAGGGCTGCACGTGAGACCCAGTACTTC. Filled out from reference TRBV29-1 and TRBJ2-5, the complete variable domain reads SAVISQKPSRDICQRGTSLTIQCQVDSQVTMMFWYRQQPGQSLTLIATANQGSEATYESGFVIDKFPISRPNLTFSTLTVSNMSPEDSSIYLCSVAIPDRAARETQYFGPGTRLLVL.

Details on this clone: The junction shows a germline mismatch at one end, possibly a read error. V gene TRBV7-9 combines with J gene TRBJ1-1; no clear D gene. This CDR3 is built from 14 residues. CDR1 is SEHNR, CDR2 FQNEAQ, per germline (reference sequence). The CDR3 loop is CSSSPMNMNTEAFF. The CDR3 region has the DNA TGTTCCAGCAGCCCGATGAACATGAACACTGAAGCTTTCTTT.

The CDR3 DNA sequence: TGTGCCAGCAGCACCCAGGGATCCTTAGCCAAAAACATTCAGTACTTC. Protein product: CASSTQGSLAKNIQYF. The chain couples TRBV7-2 to TRBJ2-4; D is perhaps TRBD1 (5 bases). Trimming pared 5 bases from V and 0 bases from J, leaving 14 bases between. The CDR3 sequence is 16 residues long. Germline CDR1 reads SGHTA; CDR2 reads FQGNSA.

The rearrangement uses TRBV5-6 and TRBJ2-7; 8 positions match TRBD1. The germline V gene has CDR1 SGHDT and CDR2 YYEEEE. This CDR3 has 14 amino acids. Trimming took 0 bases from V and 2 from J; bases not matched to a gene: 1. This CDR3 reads CASSLGGQAYEQYF. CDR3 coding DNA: TGTGCCAGCAGCTTGGGGGGACAGGCCTACGAGCAGTACTTC.

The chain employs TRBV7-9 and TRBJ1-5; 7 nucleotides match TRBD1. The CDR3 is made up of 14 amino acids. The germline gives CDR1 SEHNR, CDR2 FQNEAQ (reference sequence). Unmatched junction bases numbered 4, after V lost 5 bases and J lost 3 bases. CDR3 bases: TGTGCCAGCAGCCCTGACAGGGCCAATCAGCCCCAGCATTTT. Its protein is CASSPDRANQPQHF.

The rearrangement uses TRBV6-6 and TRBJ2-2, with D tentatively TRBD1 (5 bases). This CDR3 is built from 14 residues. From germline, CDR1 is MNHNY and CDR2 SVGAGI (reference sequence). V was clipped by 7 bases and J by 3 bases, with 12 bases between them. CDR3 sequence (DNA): TGTGCCAGCAAATGGGGCCAGGACACCGGGGAGCTGTTTTTT. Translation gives CASKWGQDTGELFF.

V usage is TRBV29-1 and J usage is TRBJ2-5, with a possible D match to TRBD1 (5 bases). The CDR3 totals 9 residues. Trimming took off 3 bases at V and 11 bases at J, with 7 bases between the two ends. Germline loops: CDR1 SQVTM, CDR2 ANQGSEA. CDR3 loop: CSVDAGQYF. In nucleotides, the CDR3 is TGCAGCGTTGACGCAGGGCAGTACTTC.

The CDR3 sequence is CASSDRRQPEKLFF. The CDR3 DNA is TGCGCCAGCAGTGACCGGAGACAGCCAGAAAAACTGTTTTTT. This chain joins TRBV10-1 and TRBJ1-4; weak D call: TRBD1 (5 bases). The CDR3 is 14 residues long. Deletions cut 3 bases from V and 8 bases from J, with 13 bases between. Germline values: CDR1 WNHNN, CDR2 SYGVQD (reference sequence).

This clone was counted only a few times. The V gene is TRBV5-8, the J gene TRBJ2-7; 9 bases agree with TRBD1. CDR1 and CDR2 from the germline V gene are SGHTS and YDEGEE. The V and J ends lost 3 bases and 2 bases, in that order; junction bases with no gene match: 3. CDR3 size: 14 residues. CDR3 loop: CASSSGTGTYEQYF. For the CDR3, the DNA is TGTGCCAGCAGCTCTGGGACAGGGACCTACGAGCAGTACTTC.

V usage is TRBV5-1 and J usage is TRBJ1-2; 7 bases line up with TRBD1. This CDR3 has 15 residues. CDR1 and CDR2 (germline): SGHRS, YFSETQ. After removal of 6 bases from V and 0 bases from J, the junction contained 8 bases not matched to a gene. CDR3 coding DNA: TGCGCCAGCAACCAGGGGGACCCAGCTAACTATGGCTACACCTTC. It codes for CASNQGDPANYGYTF.

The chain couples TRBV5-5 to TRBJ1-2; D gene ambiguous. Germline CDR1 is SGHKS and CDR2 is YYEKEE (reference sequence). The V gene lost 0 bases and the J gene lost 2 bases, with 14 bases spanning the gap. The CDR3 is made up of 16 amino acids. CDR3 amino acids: CASSLGVEAVNYGYTF. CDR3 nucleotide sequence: TGTGCCAGCAGCTTGGGGGTCGAGGCGGTAAACTATGGCTACACCTTC. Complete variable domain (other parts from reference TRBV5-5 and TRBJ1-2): DAGVTQSPTHLIKTRGQQVTLRCSPISGHKSVSWYQQVLGQGPQFIFQYYEKEERGRGNFPDRFSARQFPNYSSELNVNALLLGDSALYLCASSLGVEAVNYGYTFGSGTRLTVV.

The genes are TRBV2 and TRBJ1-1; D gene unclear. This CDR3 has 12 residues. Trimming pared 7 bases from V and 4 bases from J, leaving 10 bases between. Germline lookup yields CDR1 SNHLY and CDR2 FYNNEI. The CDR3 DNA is TGTGCCAGCATATCCGGGTCCACTGAAGCTTTCTTT. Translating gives CASISGSTEAFF. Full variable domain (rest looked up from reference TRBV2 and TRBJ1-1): EPEVTQTPSHQVTQMGQEVILRCVPISNHLYFYWYRQILGQKVEFLVSFYNNEISEKSEIFDDQFSVERPDGSNFTLKIRSTKLEDSAMYFCASISGSTEAFFGQGTRLTVV.